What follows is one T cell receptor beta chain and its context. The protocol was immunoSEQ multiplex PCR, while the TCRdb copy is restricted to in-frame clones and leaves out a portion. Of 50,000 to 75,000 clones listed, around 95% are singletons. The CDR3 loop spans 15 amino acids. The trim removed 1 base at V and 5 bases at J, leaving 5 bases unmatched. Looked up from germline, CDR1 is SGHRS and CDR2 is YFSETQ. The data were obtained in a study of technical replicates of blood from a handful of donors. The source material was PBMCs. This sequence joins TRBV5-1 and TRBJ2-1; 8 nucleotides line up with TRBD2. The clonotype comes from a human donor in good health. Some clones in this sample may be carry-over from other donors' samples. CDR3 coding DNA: TGCGCCAGCAGCTTGCAAGCGGGAGACCACAATGAGCAGTTCTTC. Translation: CASSLQAGDHNEQFF.